This T cell receptor beta chain was documented in a study of patients and donors after allogeneic stem cell transplantation. TCRdb used MiXCR to reprocess the RT-PCR reads, holding one entry per CDR3 protein. The data hold about 57,000 distinct CDR3 sequences, with approximately 12% observed a single time. The V end was cut by 5 bases, the J end by 6 bases, with 5 bases between. CDR1 is LNHDA and CDR2 is SQIVND in the germline V gene (reference sequence). This CDR3 is built from 11 residues. This clonotype was recorded a few times. This clonotype originated in a human donor who was either an allogeneic HSCT recipient or a stem cell or donor lymphocyte infusion donor (not recorded which). It is not recorded whose cells these are; they may come from a transplant donor. The sample consisted of blood, either unsorted or a sorted T cell fraction (not recorded which). This chain connects TRBV19 to TRBJ2-1; D remains ambiguous. CDR3 region: CASSAVNEQFF. The CDR3 DNA is TGTGCCAGTAGTGCAGTCAATGAGCAGTTCTTC.